The 27 T cell receptor beta chains given below trace back to one sample, sequenced in a study of Ad26.COV2.S vaccination and SARS-CoV-2 variants. Treatment here: some 20 received Ad26.COV2.S at low or high dose, single or two shots; 5 received placebo; per-sample allocation not given. Repertoires come from day 63 after the first vaccine or placebo injection. Sequencing was performed with immunoSEQ multiplex PCR; in TCRdb, only in-frame clones are kept and a portion is missing. The sample carries roughly 320,000 clones, around 84% recorded once. This sample comprised peripheral blood, obtained in a trial of Ad26.COV2.S vaccine versus placebo. All receptors come from a person between 18 and 60 years old who received the Ad26.COV2.S COVID-19 vaccine or a placebo.

The rearrangement joins TRBV3-1 (or the pseudogene TRBV3-2) to TRBJ1-5; no clear D. V was pared by 1 base and J by 0 bases, with 4 bases between. Germline CDR1 reads LGHDT; CDR2 reads YNNKEL (reference sequence). The CDR3 consists of 14 residues. The CDR3 DNA reads TGTGCCAGCAGCCAAGGTTATAGCAATCAGCCCCAGCATTTT. It is translated as CASSQGYSNQPQHF.

CDR3: CASRGQGYQPQHF. Written as DNA, the CDR3 is TGTGCCAGTAGGGGACAGGGCTATCAGCCCCAGCATTTT. This chain links TRBV19 with TRBJ1-5; TRBD1 aligns across 9 bases. Germline V CDR1 and CDR2: LNHDA, SQIVND (reference sequence). The CDR3 loop spans 13 amino acids. J was trimmed by 5 bases and V by 6 bases; bases with no gene match: 2.

The CDR3 here is CASSLEGQGAYGYTF. The DNA for the CDR3 is TGCGCCAGCAGCTTGGAGGGACAGGGGGCTTATGGCTACACCTTC. The V and J genes are TRBV5-1 and TRBJ1-2; TRBD1 agrees at 12 bases. Trimming cost V 0 bases and J 5 bases; bases outside gene matches: 2. Germline values: CDR1 SGHRS, CDR2 YFSETQ. This CDR3 spans 15 amino acids.

The rearrangement joins TRBV7-2 to TRBJ1-1; D ambiguous. CDR1 is SGHTA and CDR2 is FQGNSA in the germline V gene. This CDR3 comprises 14 residues. The V and J ends lost 2 bases and 4 bases respectively, with 11 bases between them. CDR3 sequence (DNA): TGTGCCAGCAGCTTACTCGGAGCGAGCACTGAAGCTTTCTTT. Amino acid sequence: CASSLLGASTEAFF.

This clone was seen only once. The rearrangement joins TRBV9 to TRBJ1-5; possibly TRBD1 for D (5 bases). The CDR3 runs 14 residues. V shed 3 bases and J shed 7 bases, with 14 bases lying between them. In germline, CDR1 is SGDLS, CDR2 YYNGEE. The CDR3 DNA is TGTGCCAGCAGCGCGGGAGGGGTCCGACAGCCCCAGCATTTT. Protein: CASSAGGVRQPQHF.

The chain links TRBV3-1 (or the pseudogene TRBV3-2) to TRBJ2-1; D possibly corresponds to TRBD2 (6 bases). Per the germline V gene, CDR1 is LGHDT and CDR2 is YNNKEL (reference sequence). V was cut by 2 bases and J by 1 base, with 18 bases left in between. The CDR3 length is 18 residues. The CDR3 DNA follows: TGTGCCAGCAGCCAAAATCTCGGGACTGGGGCATCCTACAATGAGCAGTTCTTC. Its translation is CASSQNLGTGASYNEQFF.

V usage is TRBV6-2 or TRBV6-3 and J usage is TRBJ1-5, with 7 bases matching TRBD1. J lost 4 bases, V lost 5 bases, and 8 bases had no gene match. Germline V gene sequence: CDR1 MNHEY, CDR2 SVGEGT. The CDR3 loop spans 15 amino acids. The CDR3 protein is CASSTYRGGNQPQHF. The CDR3, as DNA: TGTGCCAGCAGTACCTACAGGGGCGGGAATCAGCCCCAGCATTTT.

V usage is TRBV4-1 and J usage is TRBJ1-1; 7 bases map to TRBD1. The CDR3 is 16 amino acids. Unmatched junction bases numbered 5, after V lost 1 base and J lost 0 bases. In germline, CDR1 is MGHRA, CDR2 YSYEKL. The CDR3 region has the DNA TGCGCCAGCAGCCAAGGACAGGGAAACATGAACACTGAAGCTTTCTTT. It codes for CASSQGQGNMNTEAFF.

The chain couples TRBV27 to TRBJ1-2, with 7 bases that match TRBD1. Germline assignment: CDR1 MNHEY and CDR2 SMNVEV (reference sequence). CDR3 length: 13 residues. Trimming cost V 6 bases and J 6 bases; bases outside gene matches: 7. The CDR3 reads CASRRQGTDGYTF. DNA for the CDR3: TGTGCCAGCAGGAGACAGGGTACGGATGGCTACACCTTC.

The V gene is TRBV4-1, the J gene TRBJ2-5, with D maybe TRBD1 (5 bases). Germline V gene data show CDR1 as MGHRA and CDR2 as YSYEKL. Trimming took 5 bases from V and 4 from J, leaving 11 bases between them. The CDR3 has 13 residues. The CDR3 reads CASSSRQLETQYF. CDR3 DNA sequence: TGCGCCAGCAGCTCCCGACAGTTAGAGACCCAGTACTTC.

This chain connects TRBV30 to TRBJ1-5, with D uncertain. This CDR3 contains 16 residues. Germline V gene sequence: CDR1 GTSNPN, CDR2 SVGIG (reference sequence). The V gene lost 2 bases and the J gene lost 4 bases, with 18 bases spanning the gap. The CDR3 region is CAWSTPRYISNQPQHF. The CDR3 DNA reads as TGTGCCTGGAGTACCCCCCGATACATCTCTAATCAGCCCCAGCATTTT.

This sequence joins TRBV11-1 and TRBJ2-5, with D possibly matching TRBD1 (6 bases). CDR3 length equals 16 residues. Trimming removed 2 bases at V and 1 base at J, with 14 bases between. Germline CDR1 SGHAT, CDR2 FQDESV (reference sequence). This CDR3 is CASSLNLGTIQETQYF. The CDR3 DNA reads as TGTGCCAGCAGCTTAAATTTAGGGACAATCCAAGAGACCCAGTACTTC.

The chain carries TRBV6-5 and TRBJ1-4, with 7 bases lining up with TRBD1. The CDR3 spans 14 residues. CDR1 and CDR2 (germline): MNHEY, SVGAGI. The J segment lost 3 bases and the V segment lost 6 bases, leaving 4 bases of the junction unmatched. CDR3 region: CASRDRSANEKLFF. CDR3 bases: TGTGCCAGCAGGGACAGGAGTGCTAATGAAAAACTGTTTTTT.

This sequence joins TRBV6-5 and TRBJ1-1; maybe TRBD1 (5 bases). Trimming removed 6 bases at V and 4 bases at J, with 15 bases between. Germline lookup yields CDR1 MNHEY and CDR2 SVGAGI. This CDR3 contains 14 residues. Here the CDR3 DNA reads TGTGCCAGCAGACCTTCCTTGGGGGGCACTGAAGCTTTCTTT. Encoded protein: CASRPSLGGTEAFF.

The V gene is TRBV5-1, the J gene TRBJ2-1; D is possibly TRBD2 (6 bases). With 4 bases removed from V and 5 bases from J, the gap between germline ends came to 16 bases. Germline values: CDR1 SGHRS, CDR2 YFSETQ. The CDR3 loop spans 15 amino acids. CDR3: CASSLLGGANNEQFF. CDR3 nucleotides: TGCGCCAGCAGCCTATTAGGCGGGGCAAACAATGAGCAGTTCTTC.

The genes are TRBV7-2 and TRBJ1-3; 8 bases map to TRBD1. After removal of 5 bases from V and 4 bases from J, the junction contained 7 bases not matched to a gene. Per germline, CDR1 SGHTA and CDR2 FQGNSA. CDR3 length: 15 residues. Here the CDR3 reads CASSQTDRGGNTIYF. The CDR3 DNA sequence: TGTGCCAGCAGCCAAACTGACAGGGGAGGAAACACCATATATTTT.

The chain links TRBV7-3 to TRBJ2-1; D possibly corresponds to TRBD1 (6 bases). Trimming took off 4 bases at V and 9 bases at J, with 7 bases between the two ends. This CDR3 has 11 residues. Germline V gene lookup returns CDR1 SGHTA and CDR2 FQGTGA. DNA of the CDR3: TGTGCCAGCAGCTCAGGGGTTGAGCAGTTCTTC. Translated: CASSSGVEQFF.

The gene calls are TRBV4-1 and TRBJ2-2, with 7 positions matching TRBD1. Germline V gene sequence: CDR1 MGHRA, CDR2 YSYEKL. Trimming took 0 bases from V and 3 from J; bases not matched to a gene: 4. The CDR3 contains 16 residues. The CDR3 region has the DNA TGCGCCAGCAGCCAAGATACGGGACAGTACACCGGGGAGCTGTTTTTT. This gives the protein CASSQDTGQYTGELFF.

V is TRBV29-1 and J is TRBJ2-7, with 10 nucleotides matching TRBD2. Per the germline V gene, CDR1 is SQVTM and CDR2 is ANQGSEA. The V segment lost 3 bases and the J segment 6 bases; nucleotides outside the gene matches: 5. The CDR3 is 13 residues long. The CDR3, as DNA: TGCAGCGTTGAGGGGACTAGCGTCACCGAGCAGTACTTC. This codes for CSVEGTSVTEQYF.

The chain is built from TRBV3-1 (or the pseudogene TRBV3-2) and TRBJ2-4; no firm D call. V was clipped by 4 bases and J by 14 bases, with 9 bases between them. The germline V gene has CDR1 LGHDT and CDR2 YNNKEL (reference sequence). The CDR3 runs 10 residues. CDR3 residues: CASSLPSKYF. In DNA form, the CDR3 reads TGTGCCAGCAGCCTCCCCTCGAAGTACTTC.

The chain couples TRBV29-1 to TRBJ2-3, with 12 bases fitting TRBD2. The CDR3 has 14 residues. Germline loops: CDR1 SQVTM, CDR2 ANQGSEA. V was clipped by 7 bases and J by 3 bases; unmatched bases: 5. CDR3 loop: CSGGGLAGTDTQYF. The DNA of the CDR3 is TGCAGCGGGGGAGGACTAGCGGGGACAGATACGCAGTATTTT.

This chain's CDR3 is CASSLDPGHNQPQHF. CDR3 sequence (DNA): TGTGCCAGCAGCTTGGACCCAGGCCACAATCAGCCCCAGCATTTT. This chain joins TRBV5-4 and TRBJ1-5; D not resolved. The CDR3 sequence is 15 residues long. Trimming removed 0 bases from V and 3 bases from J, with 10 bases in between. CDR1 is SGHNT and CDR2 is YYREEE in the germline V gene (reference sequence).

V usage is TRBV6-5 and J usage is TRBJ1-2, with D unresolved. This CDR3 spans 14 amino acids. The V and J ends lost 7 bases and 2 bases respectively, with 14 bases between them. Germline CDR1 MNHEY, CDR2 SVGAGI. The CDR3 sequence is CASTSDRRNYGYTF. CDR3 coding DNA: TGTGCCAGCACCTCCGATAGGAGAAACTATGGCTACACCTTC.

This clone was picked up a small number of times. The gene calls are TRBV4-3 and TRBJ1-6; the D is unclear. This CDR3 is 13 amino acids long. V shed 1 base and J shed 5 bases, with 3 bases lying between them. In germline, CDR1 is LGHNA, CDR2 YSLEER. The CDR3 sequence: CASSQVDNSPLHF. The CDR3 region has the DNA TGCGCCAGCAGCCAAGTTGATAATTCACCCCTCCACTTT.

In this sample, this clone turned up once. The chain joins TRBV15 to TRBJ2-7; D not certain. Germline assignment: CDR1 LNHNV and CDR2 YYDKDF (reference sequence). V was clipped by 5 bases and J by 7 bases, with 12 bases between them. The length of the CDR3 is 12 residues. CDR3 coding DNA: TGTGCCACCAGCCCCGAAGTCGGTGAGCAGTACTTC. Its protein product is CATSPEVGEQYF.

The chain uses TRBV7-3 and TRBJ1-3; D gene unclear. CDR1 and CDR2 (germline): SGHTA, FQGTGA. The V end was cut by 4 bases, the J end by 4 bases, with 20 bases between. CDR3 size: 17 residues. The CDR3 region is CASSSTGSGYFGNTIYF. The CDR3 nucleotides are TGTGCCAGCAGCTCCACGGGGAGTGGGTACTTCGGAAACACCATATATTTT.

This clone has more than one count but fewer than ten. The CDR3 DNA is TGCGCCAGCAGCGCTGCAGGGTTTGAGGGAGATACGCAGTATTTT. It is translated as CASSAAGFEGDTQYF. The chain is built from TRBV5-1 and TRBJ2-3; TRBD1 or TRBD2 may be the D gene (5 bases each). V lost 4 bases and J lost 5, with 17 bases in between. Germline values: CDR1 SGHRS, CDR2 YFSETQ. The CDR3 is 15 amino acids.